The T cell receptor (beta chain) described here comes from a study of CD8 T cells in Susac syndrome (dated by TCRdb to about 2019). As for the study more broadly: Repertoire sequencing was used to test whether CD8+ T cell activation and differentiation in Susac syndrome was antigen driven.

As to this clonotype: Its antigen is still unknown. Per-base quality was not reported, and no clone a single base away is much larger than it.

The investigation overall reported the following: The TCR sequencing and HLA analysis was acknowledged to have included a relatively small number of individuals.

RNA was extracted using the RNeasy kit, and about 0.45 to 1 ug of the RNA was reverse transcribed with random hexamers. TCR beta CDR3 regions were amplified with the immunoSEQ multiplex PCR assay covering 54 Vbeta and 13 Jbeta segments. PCR amplification bias was corrected by using a synthetic template baseline for primer optimization and computational correction. Per the original workflow: Reads were assigned to V, D and J genes according to IMGT and analyzed in immunoSEQ Analyzer, with only productive sequences retained. To calculate clonality, Shannon entropy was normalized by log2 of the number of productive unique sequences and then subtracted from one. For each patient and control, public and private clones were evaluated among the 100 most prevalent clones. Clones were defined as Susac-specific if absent from the healthy and MS cohorts, from approximately 1,100 published viral clones and from other ImmuneACCESS disease sequences. The public reads were run again by TCRdb, first through fastp at Q25 and then through MiXCR, and only productive beta chains were kept. Identical CDR3 protein sequences are pooled into one entry, listed with their most common genes and DNA. For this entry, the V and J calls and clone size follow TCRdb and not the study's own pipeline. Recorded for this sample are around 120,000 distinct CDR3 sequences; 90% to 95% of them occurred a single time. The top ten hold roughly 0.094% of the sample.

Peripheral blood CD8+ and CD4+ T cells from healthy donors, Susac syndrome patients and multiple sclerosis patients were profiled using high-throughput TCR beta sequencing. Multiple sclerosis controls were treatment-naive patients with stable or active relapsing-remitting disease fulfilling revised McDonald criteria. Bulk CD8+ and CD4+ T cells were purified by magnetic negative isolation, whereas CD8+ TEMRA cells were enriched by FACS. Blood was drawn into EDTA tubes, processed within 24 hours, and PBMCs were isolated by density gradient centrifugation. PBMCs destined for TCR sequencing were cryopreserved in liquid nitrogen and later thawed in a 37 °C water bath. Purity of sorted or isolated CD4+, CD8+ and CD8+ TEMRA cells was at least 90%. Relative to germline, V is 5 bases shorter and J is 3 bases shorter, with 18 bases between their ends. The CDR3 sequence holds 15 residues, the cysteine and phenylalanine included. Only CDR3 DNA is held: 45 bases, read in frame from base 1. Reading the germline V gene gives CDR1 SGHDT and CDR2 YYEEEE.

Sample: CD4+ T cells from PBMCs. The sequence joins TRBV5-6 to TRBJ2-7, with a tentative D gene TRBD1 over 6 matching bases. The receptor comes from a human donor with multiple sclerosis. The CDR3 sequence is CASSYEPRTVYEQYF. The DNA sequence is as follows: TGTGCCAGCAGTTATGAACCCCGGACAGTCTACGAGCAGTACTTC.